This T cell receptor beta chain was retrieved from a study of blood T cells in healthy people across ages. The CDR3 contains 15 residues. From germline, CDR1 is SGDLS and CDR2 YYNGEE. V was clipped by 4 bases and J by 4 bases; unmatched bases: 11. As regards this clonotype: Its antigen is undetermined.

Study-level findings and limits: With donor CMV status unknown, expanded clonotype changes were possibly confounded.

Primers used in a second PCR of about 6 to 11 cycles were a sample-barcoded 5' primer and a J-beta primer mix. There were at least 3 million CDR3-containing paired-end reads obtained from each sample. MiXCR was run by TCRdb on the 5' RACE reads, yielding one entry per CDR3 protein. This sample has about 1.6 million distinct CDR3 sequences, with 30% to 35% found just once. Sequenced input: blood. This TCR was sampled from a woman aged 25-40 years in good health. The chain carries TRBV9 and TRBJ2-7, with 7 nucleotides matching TRBD2. Here the CDR3 reads CASSPAGGGRYEQYF. As DNA, the CDR3 is TGTGCCAGCAGCCCCGCTGGCGGGGGTAGGTACGAGCAGTACTTC.